This TCR beta chain was recovered during a study of cytomegalovirus exposure and HLA in healthy donors. Broader study findings: The authors enumerated 150 to 200 TCR beta chains as linked to cytomegalovirus. Reportedly, fewer N-insertions than the 666-donor mean appeared in an Asian-associated ancestry cluster in a later analysis. In a later analysis, most CMV-associated TCR beta chains appeared HLA-restricted.

This clone was detected only a few times. Its antigen remains unknown. V was pared by 4 bases and J by 9 bases, with 7 bases of the junction left unmatched. The length of the CDR3 is 14 residues. Germline V CDR1 and CDR2: SGHTA, FQGTGA. Amplification used 60 Vbeta primers and 13 Jbeta primers. Measured with immunoSEQ multiplex PCR; TCRdb has only the in-frame clones, and not every one. Of about 120,000 clones in the sample, 70% were seen once. This rearrangement joins TRBV7-3 to TRBJ2-1; 9 bases line up with TRBD2. The TCR originated in a man aged 25-40 years in good health and CMV-seropositive. Sequencing was performed on PBMCs. Here the CDR3 reads CASSSLAGVGEQFF. The CDR3 bases are TGTGCCAGCAGCTCCTTAGCGGGGGTTGGTGAGCAGTTCTTC.